These 7 T cell receptor beta chains were all obtained from the same sample, sequenced in a study of blood T cell repertoires in COVID-19. Clones were sequenced by immunoSEQ multiplex PCR, and TCRdb holds only the in-frame ones, with some missing. The sample carries fewer than 350,000 clones, around 88% recorded once. Sequenced sample: peripheral blood. These receptors were taken from a young woman with COVID-19, enrolled during active disease.

The J gene is TRBJ1-2, the V gene TRBV6-6; 7 bases align to TRBD1. The CDR3 is made up of 16 amino acids. The germline gives CDR1 MNHNY, CDR2 SVGAGI (reference sequence). The V and J ends lost 7 bases and 8 bases, in that order; junction bases with no gene match: 19. The CDR3 nucleotides are TGTGCCAGCAACTCCCCGGACAGGATGGCTCTTCGCGGCTACACCTTC. Translation: CASNSPDRMALRGYTF.

This chain joins TRBV10-3 and TRBJ2-1; 7 bases match TRBD1. The CDR3 contains 13 residues. V dropped 4 bases and J dropped 10; count of bases not matched to a gene: 7. The V gene's germline CDR1 is ENHRY and CDR2 SYGVKD. The CDR3 is CAISVPGTAEQFF. The CDR3 DNA reads TGTGCCATCAGTGTCCCCGGGACAGCGGAGCAGTTCTTC.

The chain has TRBV2 and TRBJ2-7; 12 bases align to TRBD2. The CDR3 spans 12 residues. The germline V gene encodes CDR1 SNHLY and CDR2 FYNNEI. V dropped 11 bases and J dropped 4; count of bases not matched to a gene: 3. The CDR3 DNA follows: TGTGCCGCCGGGACTAGCGGGTACGAGCAGTACGTC. Amino acids: CAAGTSGYEQYV.

The rearrangement links TRBV5-1 to TRBJ2-3; no firm D call. The CDR3 extends over 14 amino acids. The V end lost 0 bases, the J end lost 1 base, and 6 bases lay between the germline ends. The germline CDR1 and CDR2 sequences are SGHRS and YFSETQ. The CDR3 bases are TGCGCCAGCAGCTTGGACAGCCGCACAGATACGCAGTATTTT. Translated: CASSLDSRTDTQYF.

The CDR3 nucleotides read TGTGCCAGCAGGGGACAGGGTAAGGCCGAGCAGTACGTC. Amino acid sequence: CASRGQGKAEQYV. The J gene is TRBJ2-7, the V gene TRBV2; 9 positions agree with TRBD1. The CDR3 length is 13 residues. Germline CDR1 SNHLY, CDR2 FYNNEI. With V trimmed by 6 bases and J by 6 bases, 6 bases remained unmatched.

V is TRBV19 and J is TRBJ1-2, with unresolved D. The CDR3 is made up of 10 amino acids. V was trimmed by 10 bases and J by 7 bases, leaving 10 bases between them. Germline V gene lookup returns CDR1 LNHDA and CDR2 SQIVND (reference sequence). CDR3: CATLSSGYTF. CDR3 in DNA: TGTGCCACCCTATCGAGTGGCTACACCTTC.

This chain joins TRBV24-1 and TRBJ2-5, with TRBD2 as a possible D gene (6 bases). The CDR3 has 13 residues. CDR1 and CDR2 from the germline V gene are KGHDR and SFDVKD. Trimming removed 4 bases from V and 4 bases from J, with 9 bases in between. CDR3 residues: CATSELAGETQYF. CDR3 nucleotides: TGTGCCACCAGTGAACTAGCAGGAGAGACCCAGTACTTC.